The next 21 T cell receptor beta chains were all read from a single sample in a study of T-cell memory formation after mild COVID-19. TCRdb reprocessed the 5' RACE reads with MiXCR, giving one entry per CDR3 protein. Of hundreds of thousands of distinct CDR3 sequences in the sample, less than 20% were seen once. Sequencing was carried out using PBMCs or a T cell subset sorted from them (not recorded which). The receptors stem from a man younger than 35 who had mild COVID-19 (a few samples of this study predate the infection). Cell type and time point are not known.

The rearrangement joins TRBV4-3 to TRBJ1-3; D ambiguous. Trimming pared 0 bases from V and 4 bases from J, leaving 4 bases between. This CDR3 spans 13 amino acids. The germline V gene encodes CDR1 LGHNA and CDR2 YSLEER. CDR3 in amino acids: CASSQDTGNTIYF. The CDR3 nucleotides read TGCGCCAGCAGCCAAGACACAGGAAACACCATATATTTT.

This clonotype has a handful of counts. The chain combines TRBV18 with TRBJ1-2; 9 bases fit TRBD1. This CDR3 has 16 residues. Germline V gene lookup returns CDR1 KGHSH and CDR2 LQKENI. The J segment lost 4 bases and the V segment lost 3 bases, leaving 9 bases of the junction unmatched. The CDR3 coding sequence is TGTGCCAGCTCACCTGGGACAGGGAGTCGTGGCTATGGCTACACCTTC. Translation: CASSPGTGSRGYGYTF.

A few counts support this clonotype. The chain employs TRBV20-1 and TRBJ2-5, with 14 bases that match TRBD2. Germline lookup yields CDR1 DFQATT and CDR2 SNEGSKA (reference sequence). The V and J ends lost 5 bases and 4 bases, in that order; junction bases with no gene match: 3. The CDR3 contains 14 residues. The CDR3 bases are TGCAGTGCTGCGACTAGCGGGGGGGCAGAGACCCAGTACTTC. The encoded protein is CSAATSGGAETQYF.

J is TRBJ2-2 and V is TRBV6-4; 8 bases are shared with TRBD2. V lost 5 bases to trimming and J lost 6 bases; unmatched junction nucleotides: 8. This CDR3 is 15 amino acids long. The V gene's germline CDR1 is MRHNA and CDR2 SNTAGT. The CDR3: CASSSGLEGSGELFF. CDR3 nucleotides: TGTGCCAGCAGTTCGGGACTAGAAGGCTCCGGGGAGCTGTTTTTT.

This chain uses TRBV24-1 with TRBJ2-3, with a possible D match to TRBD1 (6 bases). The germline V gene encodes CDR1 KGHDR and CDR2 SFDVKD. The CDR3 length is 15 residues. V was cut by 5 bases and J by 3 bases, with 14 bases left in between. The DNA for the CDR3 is TGTGCCACCAGTGGCTGGACAGCGAGAACAGATACGCAGTATTTT. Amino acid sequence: CATSGWTARTDTQYF.

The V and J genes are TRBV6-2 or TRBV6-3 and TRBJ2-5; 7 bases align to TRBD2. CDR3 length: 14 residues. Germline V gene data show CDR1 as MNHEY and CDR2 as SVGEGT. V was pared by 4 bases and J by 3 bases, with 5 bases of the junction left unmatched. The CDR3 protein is CASSSLASEETQYF. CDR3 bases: TGTGCCAGCAGTTCACTAGCGTCGGAAGAGACCCAGTACTTC.

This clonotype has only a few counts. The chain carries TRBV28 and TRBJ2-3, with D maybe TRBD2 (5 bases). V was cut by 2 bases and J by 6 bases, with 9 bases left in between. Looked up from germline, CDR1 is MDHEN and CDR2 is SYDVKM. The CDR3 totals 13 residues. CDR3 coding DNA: TGTGCCAGCAGTTTACCTAGCCCGGATACGCAGTATTTT. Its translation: CASSLPSPDTQYF.

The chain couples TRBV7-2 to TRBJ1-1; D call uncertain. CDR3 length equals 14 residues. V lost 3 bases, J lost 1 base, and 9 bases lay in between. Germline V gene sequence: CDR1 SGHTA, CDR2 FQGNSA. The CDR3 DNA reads TGTGCCAGCAGCTTTGGGAGGGCGAACACTGAAGCTTTCTTT. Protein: CASSFGRANTEAFF.

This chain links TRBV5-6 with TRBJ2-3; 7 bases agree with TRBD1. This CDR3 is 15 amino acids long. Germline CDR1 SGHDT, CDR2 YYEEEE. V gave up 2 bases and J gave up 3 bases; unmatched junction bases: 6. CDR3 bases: TGTGCCAGCAGCTTCCTCAGGGACAGTACAGATACGCAGTATTTT. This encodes CASSFLRDSTDTQYF.

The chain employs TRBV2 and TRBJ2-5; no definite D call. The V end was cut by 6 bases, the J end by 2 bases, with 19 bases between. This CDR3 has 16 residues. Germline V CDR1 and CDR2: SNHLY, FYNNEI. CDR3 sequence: CASSQTVRRPQETQYF. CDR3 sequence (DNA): TGTGCCAGCAGCCAAACGGTTAGGCGGCCTCAAGAGACCCAGTACTTC.

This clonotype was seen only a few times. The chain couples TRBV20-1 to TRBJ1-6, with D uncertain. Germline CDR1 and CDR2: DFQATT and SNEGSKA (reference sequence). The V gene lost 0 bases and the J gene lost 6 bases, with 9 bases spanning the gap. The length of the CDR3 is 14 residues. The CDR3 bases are TGCAGTGCTAGAGATGCTAGGGTTAATTCACCCCTCCACTTT. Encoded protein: CSARDARVNSPLHF.

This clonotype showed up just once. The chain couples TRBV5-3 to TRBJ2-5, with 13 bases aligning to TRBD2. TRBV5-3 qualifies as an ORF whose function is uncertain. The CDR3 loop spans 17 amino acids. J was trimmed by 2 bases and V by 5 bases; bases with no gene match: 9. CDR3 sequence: CARSHRLAGGGQETQYF. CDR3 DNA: TGTGCCAGAAGTCATCGACTAGCGGGGGGCGGGCAAGAGACCCAGTACTTC.

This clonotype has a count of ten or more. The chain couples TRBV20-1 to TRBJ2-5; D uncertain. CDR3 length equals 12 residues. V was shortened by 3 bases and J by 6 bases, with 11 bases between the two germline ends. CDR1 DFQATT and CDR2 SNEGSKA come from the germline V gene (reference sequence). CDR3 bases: TGCAGTGCTAGTGAATTCGAGAAGACCCAGTACTTC. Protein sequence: CSASEFEKTQYF.

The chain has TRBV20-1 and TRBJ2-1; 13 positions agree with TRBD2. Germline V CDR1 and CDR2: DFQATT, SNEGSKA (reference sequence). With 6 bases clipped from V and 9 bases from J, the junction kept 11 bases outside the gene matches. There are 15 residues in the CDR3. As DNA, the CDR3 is TGCAGTGCGCGGACTAGCGGGGGAGTTGGCGGTGAGCAGTTCTTC. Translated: CSARTSGGVGGEQFF.

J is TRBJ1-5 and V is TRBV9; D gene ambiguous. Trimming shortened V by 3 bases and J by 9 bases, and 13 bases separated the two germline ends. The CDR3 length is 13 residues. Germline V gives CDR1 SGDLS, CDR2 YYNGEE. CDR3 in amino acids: CASSAEFQGPQHF. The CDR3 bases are TGTGCCAGCAGCGCCGAGTTTCAAGGGCCCCAGCATTTT.

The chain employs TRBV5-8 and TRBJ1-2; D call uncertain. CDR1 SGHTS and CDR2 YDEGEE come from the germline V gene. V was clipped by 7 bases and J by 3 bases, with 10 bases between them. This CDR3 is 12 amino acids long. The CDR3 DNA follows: TGTGCCAGCCAAGACACCGACTATGGCTACACCTTC. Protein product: CASQDTDYGYTF.

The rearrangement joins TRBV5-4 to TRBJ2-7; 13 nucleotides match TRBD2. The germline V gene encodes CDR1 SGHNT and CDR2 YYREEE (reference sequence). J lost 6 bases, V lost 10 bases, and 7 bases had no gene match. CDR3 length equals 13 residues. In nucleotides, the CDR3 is TGTGCCTCCGGGACTAGCGGGACGATCGAGCAGTACTTC. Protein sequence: CASGTSGTIEQYF.

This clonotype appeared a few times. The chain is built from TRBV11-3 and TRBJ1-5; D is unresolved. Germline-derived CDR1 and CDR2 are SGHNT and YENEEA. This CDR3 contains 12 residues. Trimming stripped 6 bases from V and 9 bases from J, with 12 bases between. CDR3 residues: CASSHIIRPQHF. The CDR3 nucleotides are TGTGCCAGCAGTCACATAATCAGGCCCCAGCATTTT.

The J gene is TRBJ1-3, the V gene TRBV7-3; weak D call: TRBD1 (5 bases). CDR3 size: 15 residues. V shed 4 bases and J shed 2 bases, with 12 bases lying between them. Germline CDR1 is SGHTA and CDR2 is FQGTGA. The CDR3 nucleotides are TGTGCCAGCAGCTCGTGCAGGGAAGCTGGAAACACCATATATTTT. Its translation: CASSSCREAGNTIYF.

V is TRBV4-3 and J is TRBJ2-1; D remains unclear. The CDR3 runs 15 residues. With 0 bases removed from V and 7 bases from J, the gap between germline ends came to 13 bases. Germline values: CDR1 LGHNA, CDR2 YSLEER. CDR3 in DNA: TGCGCCAGCAGCCAAGAGGCCCGGAAAAAAAATGAGCAGTTCTTC. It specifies CASSQEARKKNEQFF.

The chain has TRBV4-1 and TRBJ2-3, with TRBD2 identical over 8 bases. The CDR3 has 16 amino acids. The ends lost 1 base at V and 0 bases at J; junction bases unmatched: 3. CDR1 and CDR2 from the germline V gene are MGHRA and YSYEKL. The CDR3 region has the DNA TGCGCCAGCAGCCAAGGGGCGGGGGGTAGCACAGATACGCAGTATTTT. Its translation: CASSQGAGGSTDTQYF.